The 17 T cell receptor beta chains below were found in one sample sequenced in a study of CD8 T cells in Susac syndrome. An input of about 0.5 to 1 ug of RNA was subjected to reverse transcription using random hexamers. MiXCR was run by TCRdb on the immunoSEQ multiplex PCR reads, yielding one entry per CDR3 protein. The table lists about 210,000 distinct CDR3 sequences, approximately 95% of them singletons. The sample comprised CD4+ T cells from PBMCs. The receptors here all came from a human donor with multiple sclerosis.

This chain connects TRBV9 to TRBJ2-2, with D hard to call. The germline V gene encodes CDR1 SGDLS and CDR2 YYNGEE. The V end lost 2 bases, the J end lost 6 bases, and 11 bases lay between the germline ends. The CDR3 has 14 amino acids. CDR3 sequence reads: CASSVAVEAGELFF. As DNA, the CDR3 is TGTGCCAGCAGCGTGGCCGTTGAAGCCGGGGAGCTGTTTTTT.

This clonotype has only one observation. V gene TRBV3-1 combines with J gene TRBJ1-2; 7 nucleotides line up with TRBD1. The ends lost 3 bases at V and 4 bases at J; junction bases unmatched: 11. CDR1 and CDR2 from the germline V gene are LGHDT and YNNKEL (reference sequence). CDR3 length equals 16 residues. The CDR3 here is CASSHWGTEGSYGYTF. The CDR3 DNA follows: TGTGCCAGCAGCCATTGGGGGACAGAGGGATCCTATGGCTACACCTTC.

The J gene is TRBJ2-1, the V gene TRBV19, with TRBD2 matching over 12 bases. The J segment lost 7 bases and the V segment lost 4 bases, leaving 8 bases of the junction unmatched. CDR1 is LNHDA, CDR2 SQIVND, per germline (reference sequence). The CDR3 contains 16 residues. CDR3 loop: CASSRRTSGNKNEQFF. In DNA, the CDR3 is TGTGCCAGTAGTAGAAGGACTAGCGGGAACAAAAATGAGCAGTTCTTC.

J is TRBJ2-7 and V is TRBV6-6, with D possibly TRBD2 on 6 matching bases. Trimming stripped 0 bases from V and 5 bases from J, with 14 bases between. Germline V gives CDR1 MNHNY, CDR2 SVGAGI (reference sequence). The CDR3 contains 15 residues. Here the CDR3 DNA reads TGTGCCAGCAGTTACTCCTCGGGACTTGGGAACGAGCAGTACTTC. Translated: CASSYSSGLGNEQYF.

Written as DNA, the CDR3 is TGTGCCAGCTTGGGGCCCTATCTCTACGAGCAGTACTTC. Its protein is CASLGPYLYEQYF. The V gene is TRBV28, the J gene TRBJ2-7, with D possibly TRBD1 on 5 matching bases. Germline-derived CDR1 and CDR2 are MDHEN and SYDVKM. There are 13 residues in the CDR3. Trimming took off 8 bases at V and 3 bases at J, with 14 bases between the two ends.

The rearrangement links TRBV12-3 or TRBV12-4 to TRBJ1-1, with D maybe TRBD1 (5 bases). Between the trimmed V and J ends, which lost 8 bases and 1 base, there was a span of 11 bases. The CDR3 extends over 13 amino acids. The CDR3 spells CASSRGGNTEAFF. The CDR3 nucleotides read TGTGCCAGCTCGCGGGGGGGGAACACTGAAGCTTTCTTT.

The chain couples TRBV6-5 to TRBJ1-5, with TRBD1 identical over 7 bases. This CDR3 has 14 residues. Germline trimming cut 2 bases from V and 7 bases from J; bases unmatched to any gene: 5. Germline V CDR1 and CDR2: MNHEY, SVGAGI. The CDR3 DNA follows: TGTGCCAGCAGTTACCGACAGGGATGGCAGCCCCAGCATTTT. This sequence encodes CASSYRQGWQPQHF.

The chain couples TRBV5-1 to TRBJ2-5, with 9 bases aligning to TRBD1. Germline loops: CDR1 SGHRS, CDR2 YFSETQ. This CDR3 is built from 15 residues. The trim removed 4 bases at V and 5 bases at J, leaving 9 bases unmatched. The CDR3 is CASSHSGQGFETQYF. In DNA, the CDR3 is TGCGCCAGCAGCCATTCGGGACAGGGCTTCGAGACCCAGTACTTC. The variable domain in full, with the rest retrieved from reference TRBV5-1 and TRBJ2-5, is KAGVTQTPRYLIKTRGQQVTLSCSPISGHRSVSWYQQTPGQGLQFLFEYFSETQRNKGNFPGRFSGRQFSNSRSEMNVSTLELGDSALYLCASSHSGQGFETQYFGPGTRLLVL.

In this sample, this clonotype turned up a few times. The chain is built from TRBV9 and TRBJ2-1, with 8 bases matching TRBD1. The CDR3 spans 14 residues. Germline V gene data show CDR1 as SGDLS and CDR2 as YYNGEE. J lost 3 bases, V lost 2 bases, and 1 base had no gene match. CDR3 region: CASSVGQGYNEQFF. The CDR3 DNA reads TGTGCCAGCAGCGTCGGACAGGGCTACAATGAGCAGTTCTTC. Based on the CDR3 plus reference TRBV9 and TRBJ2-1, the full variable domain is DSGVTQTPKHLITATGQRVTLRCSPRSGDLSVYWYQQSLDQGLQFLIQYYNGEERAKGNILERFSAQQFPDLHSELNLSSLELGDSALYFCASSVGQGYNEQFFGPGTRLTVL.

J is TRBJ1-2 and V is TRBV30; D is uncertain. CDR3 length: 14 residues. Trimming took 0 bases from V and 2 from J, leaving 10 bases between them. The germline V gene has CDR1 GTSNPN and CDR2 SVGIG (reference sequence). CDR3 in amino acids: CAWSVRQSNYGYTF. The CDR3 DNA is TGTGCCTGGAGTGTACGTCAATCCAACTATGGCTACACCTTC. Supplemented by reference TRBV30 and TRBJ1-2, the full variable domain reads SQTIHQWPATLVQPVGSPLSLECTVEGTSNPNLYWYRQAAGRGLQLLFYSVGIGQISSEVPQNLSASRPQDRQFILSSKKLLLSDSGFYLCAWSVRQSNYGYTFGSGTRLTVV.

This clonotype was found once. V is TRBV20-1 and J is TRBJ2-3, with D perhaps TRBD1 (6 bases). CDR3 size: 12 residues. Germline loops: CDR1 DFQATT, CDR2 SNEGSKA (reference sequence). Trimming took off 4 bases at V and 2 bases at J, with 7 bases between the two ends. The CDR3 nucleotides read TGCAGTGCTAAGGGGGACACAGATACGCAGTATTTT. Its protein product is CSAKGDTDTQYF.

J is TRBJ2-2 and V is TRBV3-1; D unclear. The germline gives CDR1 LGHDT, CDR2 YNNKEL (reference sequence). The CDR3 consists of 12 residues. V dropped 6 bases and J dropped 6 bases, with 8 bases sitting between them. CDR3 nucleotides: TGTGCCAGCAGACTAAGCGCCGGGGAGCTGTTTTTT. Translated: CASRLSAGELFF.

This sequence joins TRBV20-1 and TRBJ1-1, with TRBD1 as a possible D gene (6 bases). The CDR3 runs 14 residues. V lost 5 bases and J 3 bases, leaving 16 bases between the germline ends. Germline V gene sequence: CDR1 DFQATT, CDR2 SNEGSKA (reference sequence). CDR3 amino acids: CSAALVGGHTEAFF. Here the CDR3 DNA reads TGCAGTGCTGCTCTGGTGGGGGGGCACACTGAAGCTTTCTTT.

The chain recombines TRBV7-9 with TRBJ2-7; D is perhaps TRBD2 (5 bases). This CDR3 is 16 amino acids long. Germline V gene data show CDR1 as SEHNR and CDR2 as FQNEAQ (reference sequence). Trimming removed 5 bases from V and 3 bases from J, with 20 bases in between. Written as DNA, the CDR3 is TGTGCCAGCAGCCACACGGCGGGCAGGAACCTCTACGAGCAGTACTTC. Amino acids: CASSHTAGRNLYEQYF.

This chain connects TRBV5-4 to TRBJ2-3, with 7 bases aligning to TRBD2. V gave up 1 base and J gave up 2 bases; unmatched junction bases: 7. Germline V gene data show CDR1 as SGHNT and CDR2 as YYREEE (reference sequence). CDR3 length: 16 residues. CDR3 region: CASSLNGGSYTDTQYF. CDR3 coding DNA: TGTGCCAGCAGCTTGAACGGCGGGAGCTACACAGATACGCAGTATTTT.

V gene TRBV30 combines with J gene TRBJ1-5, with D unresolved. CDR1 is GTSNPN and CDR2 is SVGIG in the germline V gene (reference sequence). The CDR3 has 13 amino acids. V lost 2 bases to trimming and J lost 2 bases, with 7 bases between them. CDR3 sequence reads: CAWSRFRNQPQHF. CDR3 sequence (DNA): TGTGCCTGGAGTCGTTTTCGCAATCAGCCCCAGCATTTT.

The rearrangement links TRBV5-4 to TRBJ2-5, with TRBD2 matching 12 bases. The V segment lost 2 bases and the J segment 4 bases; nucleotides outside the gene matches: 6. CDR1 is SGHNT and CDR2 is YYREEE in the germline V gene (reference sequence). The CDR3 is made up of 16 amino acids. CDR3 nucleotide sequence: TGTGCCAGCAGCTTCCCTAGCGGGGGGGCTTCAGAGACCCAGTACTTC. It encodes CASSFPSGGASETQYF.